This record covers a single T cell receptor (beta chain). This record belongs to a study of blood T cell repertoires in COVID-19. Study at large: PBMCs, B-cell-depleted T cells, or T cells were the source of the cDNA or gDNA that made up the material.

Clones were read by immunoSEQ multiplex PCR, and TCRdb kept only the in-frame ones, dropping some. The repertoire includes roughly 43,000 clones, about nine tenths of them detected once, and about a sixth sits in the top ten. The germline V gene encodes CDR1 SGDLS and CDR2 YYNGEE. Trimming removed 3 bases from V and 4 bases from J; junction bases left unmatched: 0. This CDR3 region has 14 residues. The J gene is TRBJ2-2, the V gene TRBV9; 10 bases match TRBD1. The sample taken for sequencing was peripheral blood. This receptor was obtained from a human donor in a cohort sampled during active COVID-19. The chain's CDR3 is CASSGTGGTGELFF. The CDR3 DNA is TGTGCCAGCAGCGGGACAGGGGGCACCGGGGAGCTGTTTTTT. The full variable domain, completed using reference TRBV9 and TRBJ2-2, is DSGVTQTPKHLITATGQRVTLRCSPRSGDLSVYWYQQSLDQGLQFLIQYYNGEERAKGNILERFSAQQFPDLHSELNLSSLELGDSALYFCASSGTGGTGELFFGEGSRLTVL.